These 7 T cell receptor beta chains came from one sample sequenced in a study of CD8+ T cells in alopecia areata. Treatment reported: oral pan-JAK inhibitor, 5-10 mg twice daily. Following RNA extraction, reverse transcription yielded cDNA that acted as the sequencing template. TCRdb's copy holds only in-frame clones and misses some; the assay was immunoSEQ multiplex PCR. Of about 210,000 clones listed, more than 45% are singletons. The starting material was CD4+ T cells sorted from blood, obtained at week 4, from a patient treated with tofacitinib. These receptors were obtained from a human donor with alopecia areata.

CDR3 residues: CASSLARVSTDTQYF. CDR3 nucleotides: TGTGCCAGCAGCTTAGCACGGGTGAGCACAGATACGCAGTATTTT. V is TRBV7-8 and J is TRBJ2-3, with D hard to call. The CDR3 covers 15 residues. Germline CDR1 and CDR2: SGHVS and FQNEAQ. V was trimmed by 0 bases and J by 0 bases, leaving 7 bases between them.

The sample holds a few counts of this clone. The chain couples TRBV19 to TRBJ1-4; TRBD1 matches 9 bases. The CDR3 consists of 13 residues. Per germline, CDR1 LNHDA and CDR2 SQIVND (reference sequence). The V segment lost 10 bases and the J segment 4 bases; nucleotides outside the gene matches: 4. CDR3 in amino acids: CATTTGGNEKLFF. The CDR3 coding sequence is TGTGCCACCACGACAGGGGGTAATGAAAAACTGTTTTTT.

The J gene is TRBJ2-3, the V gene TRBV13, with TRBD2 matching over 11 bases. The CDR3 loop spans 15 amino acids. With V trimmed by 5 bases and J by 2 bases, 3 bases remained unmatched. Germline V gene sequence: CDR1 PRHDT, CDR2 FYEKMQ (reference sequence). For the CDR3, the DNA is TGTGCCAGCAGCCCTAGCGGGGGGACCACAGATACGCAGTATTTT. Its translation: CASSPSGGTTDTQYF.

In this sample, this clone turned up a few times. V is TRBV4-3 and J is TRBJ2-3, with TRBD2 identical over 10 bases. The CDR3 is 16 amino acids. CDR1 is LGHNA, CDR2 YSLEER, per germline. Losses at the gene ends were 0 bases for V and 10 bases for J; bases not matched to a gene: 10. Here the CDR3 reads CASSQDASGGTRAQYF. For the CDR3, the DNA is TGCGCCAGCAGCCAAGACGCTAGCGGGGGTACGAGGGCGCAGTATTTT.

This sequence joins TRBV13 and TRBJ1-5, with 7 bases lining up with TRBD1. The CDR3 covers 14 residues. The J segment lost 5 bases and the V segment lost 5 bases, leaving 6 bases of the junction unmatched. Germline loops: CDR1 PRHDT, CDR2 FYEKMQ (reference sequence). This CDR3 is CASSAGGLDQPQHF. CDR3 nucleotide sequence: TGTGCCAGCAGCGCAGGGGGTTTGGATCAGCCCCAGCATTTT.

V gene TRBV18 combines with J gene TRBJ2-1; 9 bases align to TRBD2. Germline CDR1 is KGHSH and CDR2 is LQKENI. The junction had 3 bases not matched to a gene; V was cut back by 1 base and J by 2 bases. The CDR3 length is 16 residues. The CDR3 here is CASSPQGGGAYNEQFF. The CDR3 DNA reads TGTGCCAGCTCACCACAGGGCGGGGGGGCCTACAATGAGCAGTTCTTC.

In DNA, the CDR3 is TGTGCCACCAGCAGAGATAAGGACAGCACAGATACGCAGTATTTT. It specifies CATSRDKDSTDTQYF. The V call is TRBV15, the J call TRBJ2-3; D is uncertain. This CDR3 is built from 15 residues. V lost 0 bases to trimming and J lost 0 bases, with 7 bases between them. Looked up from germline, CDR1 is LNHNV and CDR2 is YYDKDF (reference sequence).